This TCR beta chain was identified during a study of T cells in Graves' hyperthyroidism and ophthalmopathy. RNA transcripts served as the template for amplifying TCR beta CDR3 regions. An initial round of RT-PCR targeting the TCR CDR3 relied on the HTBI primer set. TCRdb itself ran the multiplex PCR reads through MiXCR, one entry per CDR3 protein. The table shows about 610,000 distinct CDR3 sequences, with roughly 50% occurring only once. CDR3 size: 14 residues. The V and J ends lost 4 bases and 5 bases respectively, with 14 bases between them. Germline V gene sequence: CDR1 WNHNN, CDR2 SYGVQD (reference sequence). Graves' hyperthyroidism qualified as stable when ophthalmopathy did not progress within 18 months. Uncontrolled infections, other autoimmune diseases, pregnancy or lactation led to exclusion of patients. General study results and limits: The model foresaw ophthalmopathy a median around 6 months prior to onset. Most expanded thyroid clonotypes above 0.001 also appeared in blood.

This clonotype was seen ten or more times. Its matching antigen is unknown. The source material was peripheral blood or thyroid tissue (not recorded which). The gene calls are TRBV10-1 and TRBJ2-5; no firm D call. This receptor was identified in a woman aged 18 to 35 with Graves' hyperthyroidism. CDR3 nucleotide sequence: TGCGCCAGCAGTGGGCTAAACGCCGGCGAGACCCAGTACTTC. It specifies CASSGLNAGETQYF.